This T cell receptor beta chain was profiled in a study of OX40 agonist ivuxolimab in advanced cancers. For the study in its entirety: Ivuxolimab, which targeted the costimulatory receptor OX40 (CD134), was an agonistic, fully human IgG2 monoclonal antibody. The paper describes the monotherapy dose-escalation part (N ≈ 51 patients) of the phase I trial of ivuxolimab. Partial responses occurred in three dose-escalation patients: two with cutaneous melanoma and one with hepatocellular carcinoma. The dose-escalation cohort was 80% to 90% male with a mean age of around 62 years, ranging from roughly 23 to 79. The point of sequencing TCRbeta in the periphery was to test whether ivuxolimab changed TCR sequence diversity and drove clonal T-cell expansion. Of the roughly 52 dose-escalation patients, hepatocellular carcinoma was present in about 19, melanoma in around 15, renal cell carcinoma in 9 and head and neck cancer in 9. Patients were allowed to have had prior anti-PD-1, anti-PD-L1 or anti-CTLA-4 therapy, and approximately 41% of the dose-escalation patients had previously received checkpoint inhibitors. Intravenous ivuxolimab was administered to patients every 2 weeks at six dose levels: 0.01, 0.1, 0.3, 1.5, 3 and 10 mg/kg. Overall study outcomes, separate from this receptor: On average, CD8+ T cells showed more expanded clones than CD4+ T cells after ivuxolimab. Low levels of normalized T-cell clonal expansion were also shown by some nonresponding patients. The antigen specificity of the peripheral T cells that underwent clonal expansion was not determined. In the 0.1-3.0 mg/kg groups, partial responders were among the patients with the lowest normalized peripheral clonal expansion, particularly in CD8+ T cells. At doses from 0.1 to 3.0 mg/kg, clonal expansion was seen in both CD4+ and CD8+ blood T cells between baseline and week 6.

Genomic DNA was isolated from the sorted cells so that the TCRbeta CDR3 region could be sequenced. The immunoSEQ Assay was used to sequence the TCRbeta CDR3 regions. In TCRdb, the immuneACCESS table is reduced to in-frame sequences with V and J assigned. These tables do not hold every clone; where another copy was compared, an unresolved V gene accounts for under half, and the others remain unexplained. The sample data list around 80,000 clones, and 85% to 90% of these were observed just once. In total, the top ten clones hold roughly 2.5% of the sample. Deletion took 4 bases off V and 0 bases off J, with a span of 15 bases between the germline ends. Including the terminal cysteine and phenylalanine, the CDR3 comprises 16 residues. Only the CDR3 portion is preserved as DNA: 48 bases, with reading frame beginning at the first base. CDR1 and CDR2, looked up from the germline V gene (reference sequence), are MNHNY and SVGAGI.

The trial excluded patients who had a history of autoimmune disease or were on systemic immunosuppression. Peripheral blood for TCR sequencing was collected from all dose cohorts at baseline, on cycle 4 day 1, and on cycle 7 day 1. Samples came from an open-label, multicenter, first-in-human phase I dose-escalation trial of ivuxolimab. Adults with locally advanced or metastatic melanoma, renal cell carcinoma, hepatocellular carcinoma or head and neck squamous cell carcinoma were enrolled in the trial. Before TCR sequencing, CD4+ and CD8+ T cells were separately sorted from peripheral blood. A note on this clone: The antigen it binds to is not known. No much larger clonotype is one base removed from it; base qualities were not supplied.

The sample in question was CD4+ or CD8+ T cells sorted from blood, obtained in a trial of the OX40 agonist ivuxolimab. The clonotype was recovered from an adult with an advanced solid tumor such as melanoma, head and neck, liver or kidney cancer. The V and J segments used are TRBV6-6 and TRBJ1-1; no confident D gene assignment can be made. This receptor carries the CDR3 CASSSADGTMNTEAFF. The sequenced DNA is TGTGCCAGCAGTTCCGCGGACGGAACCATGAACACTGAAGCTTTCTTT.